The rows below give T cell receptor beta chains drawn from one sample of a study of T-cell memory formation after mild COVID-19. TCRdb re-derived calls from the 5' RACE reads in MiXCR, one entry per CDR3 protein. The sample shows a few hundred thousand distinct CDR3 sequences, under 20% of them seen only once. Sequencing was carried out using PBMCs or a T cell subset sorted from them (not recorded which). The source is a man between 18 and 35 years old who had mild COVID-19 (a few samples of this study predate the infection). Cell type and time point are not known. The CDR3 runs from the conserved cysteine through the conserved F or W. A D gene is named only where the DNA matches it firmly. Expanded clones are given a class, and other clones once, few, many or no size at all.

.	TRBV9	TRBJ2-1	many	12	TGTGCCAGCAGCGTAGCCCAGTCTGAGCAGTTCTTC	CASSVAQSEQFF
TRBD2	TRBV18	TRBJ2-1	many	16	TGTGCCAGCTCACCCTTAGCGGGGGGGAACTACAATGAGCAGTTCTTC	CASSPLAGGNYNEQFF
TRBD2	TRBV7-2	TRBJ2-7	.	13	TGTGCCAGCAGCGGGACTAGCGGTTCCGAGCAGTACTTC	CASSGTSGSEQYF
.	TRBV12-3/TRBV12-4	TRBJ1-4	.	12	TGTGCCAGCAGCCCTGTGACAGAAAAACTGTTTTTT	CASSPVTEKLFF
.	TRBV20-1	TRBJ2-5	.	13	TGCAGTGCTAGAAACCCGGTGAAAGAGACCCAGTACTTC	CSARNPVKETQYF
.	TRBV29-1	TRBJ2-7	few	15	TGCAGCGTCGCCGGGGATCGGGACCTTCCTTATGAGCAGTACTTC	CSVAGDRDLPYEQYF
.	TRBV6-2/TRBV6-3	TRBJ1-6	few	15	TGTGCCAGCAGTTACTCCCACCGGTTAAATTCACCCCTCCACTTT	CASSYSHRLNSPLHF
.	TRBV7-2	TRBJ2-2	many	14	TGTGCCAGCAGCTCCCGACTGTACACCGGGGAGCTGTTTTTT	CASSSRLYTGELFF
.	TRBV6-5	TRBJ1-2	.	15	TGTGCCAGCTTCCCCCTGGGCAGGACAAACTATGGCTACACCTTC	CASFPLGRTNYGYTF
.	TRBV10-3	TRBJ2-5	many	13	TGTGCCATCAGTGTGACAGATAAAGAGACCCAGTACTTC	CAISVTDKETQYF
.	TRBV18	TRBJ2-5	many	12	TGTGCCAGCTCACCCTTATTGGAGACCCAGTACTTC	CASSPLLETQYF
.	TRBV10-3	TRBJ1-5	.	14	TGTGCCACCGCGGATCCCCGAGGCAATCAGCCCCAGCATTTT	CATADPRGNQPQHF
.	TRBV9	TRBJ1-1	many	14	TGTGCCAGCAGCGCGGGGGGCGGAAACACTGAAGCTTTCTTT	CASSAGGGNTEAFF
.	TRBV7-2	TRBJ1-2	.	13	TGTGCCAGCAACCCACAGGGAGGTGAGGGCTACACCTTC	CASNPQGGEGYTF
TRBD1	TRBV9	TRBJ1-1	.	14	TGTGCCAGCAGTCAAAGGACAGGTAGCACTGAAGCTTTCTTT	CASSQRTGSTEAFF
TRBD1	TRBV20-1	TRBJ2-7	.	13	TGCAGTGCTAGCGGGACAGGCAACTACGAGCAGTACTTC	CSASGTGNYEQYF
.	TRBV20-1	TRBJ2-3	few	12	TGCAGTGCCAGATCGAGCACAGATACGCAGTATTTT	CSARSSTDTQYF
TRBD2	TRBV15	TRBJ2-1	.	19	TGTGCCACCAGCACCTCCCTGGGCGGGGGGAAGAGCTCCTACAATGAGCAGTTCTTC	CATSTSLGGGKSSYNEQFF
.	TRBV10-3	TRBJ1-1	.	15	TGTGCCATCAGTGCCACGGGGAGGTTGGACACTGAAGCTTTCTTT	CAISATGRLDTEAFF
.	TRBV4-3	TRBJ2-6	.	17	TGCGCCAGCAGCCGCCAAAGGATGTTGGAAGGGGCCAACGTCCTGACTTTC	CASSRQRMLEGANVLTF
TRBD1	TRBV10-3	TRBJ2-7	many	17	TGTGCCATCAGTGAGCGGTCCCCACAGGGGCTCGACTACGAGCAGTACTTC	CAISERSPQGLDYEQYF
TRBD1	TRBV7-9	TRBJ2-3	few	15	TGTGCCAGCAGTCCGCCGGGACAGGGCCGGGATACGCAGTATTTT	CASSPPGQGRDTQYF
TRBD1	TRBV11-2	TRBJ2-3	.	15	TGTGCCAGCAGCTCCTGGGACAGCTCCACAGATACGCAGTATTTT	CASSSWDSSTDTQYF
TRBD1	TRBV28	TRBJ1-2	few	15	TGTGCCAGCAGACCATCAACCTACAGGGGGAAAGCGAGGACCTTC	CASRPSTYRGKARTF
TRBD1	TRBV12-5	TRBJ1-3	.	18	TGTGCTAGTGGTTTGGTACTGGACAGGGGGCACTCTGGAAACACCATATATTTT	CASGLVLDRGHSGNTIYF
.	TRBV20-1	TRBJ1-3	.	14	TGCAGTGCTAGTCCCAGTCGCTCTGGAAACACCATATATTTT	CSASPSRSGNTIYF
.	TRBV7-2	TRBJ2-5	many	15	TGTGCCAGCAGCTTAGCGCAAGGGTCGAGGGAGACCCAGTACTTC	CASSLAQGSRETQYF
TRBD1	TRBV9	TRBJ1-3	.	14	TGTGCCAGCAGCGTCGGGACAGCCGGAAACACCATATATTTT	CASSVGTAGNTIYF
TRBD1	TRBV6-5	TRBJ1-5	few	14	TGTGCCAGCAGGGGCAGGGGGCCCAATCAGCCCCAGCATTTT	CASRGRGPNQPQHF
TRBD1	TRBV9	TRBJ1-1	.	15	TGTGCCAGCAGCTATGGGACAGGGGGTAGCACTGAAGCTTTCTTT	CASSYGTGGSTEAFF
TRBD2	TRBV20-1	TRBJ2-3	many	17	TGCAGTGCTAGAGTACTAGCGGGGGGAGCCCTCACAGATACGCAGTATTTT	CSARVLAGGALTDTQYF
TRBD2	TRBV6-2/TRBV6-3	TRBJ2-5	.	14	TGTGCCAGCAGCAGCGCTAGCGGGATGGAGACCCAGTACTTC	CASSSASGMETQYF
.	TRBV12-3/TRBV12-4	TRBJ1-5	.	15	TGTGCCAGCAGTTTGTGGCAGGGCTACAATCAGCCCCAGCATTTT	CASSLWQGYNQPQHF
TRBD2	TRBV10-3	TRBJ2-2	once	16	TGTGCCATCAGTCAACGACTAGCGGGGGATGGCAGGGAGCTGATTTTT	CAISQRLAGDGRELIF
.	TRBV10-3	TRBJ2-2	.	13	TGTGCCATCACTGGCAGAGCGGCCGGGGAGCTGTTTTTT	CAITGRAAGELFF
.	TRBV12-5	TRBJ2-3	few	14	TGTGCTAGTGGTCTGGAGGAACTCACAGATACGCAGTATTTT	CASGLEELTDTQYF
.	TRBV5-1	TRBJ1-1	.	13	TGCGCCAGCAGCGGGGTCTTGAACACTGAAGCTTTCTTT	CASSGVLNTEAFF
.	TRBV6-5	TRBJ2-3	.	13	TGTGCCAGCAGTTACTCACCGGAGGGTACGCAGTATTTT	CASSYSPEGTQYF
.	TRBV5-1	TRBJ2-5	.	14	TGCGCCAGCAGCTTGCCCAGGGACCAAGAGACCCAGTACTTC	CASSLPRDQETQYF
.	TRBV7-3	TRBJ2-3	.	15	TGTGCCAGCAGCTTAACTGGTTCTTTGGGCGATACGCAGTATTTT	CASSLTGSLGDTQYF
TRBD1	TRBV2	TRBJ2-7	many	13	TGTGCCATCACCGGGACAGACTCCTACGAGCAGTACTTC	CAITGTDSYEQYF
TRBD1	TRBV5-5	TRBJ1-2	few	14	TGTGCCAGCAGCCCGGATTCAGGGGGCTATGGCTACACCTTC	CASSPDSGGYGYTF
.	TRBV4-3	TRBJ2-3	.	18	TGCGCCAGCAGCCAAGTAGGGGGCGGGGGCCCTAGCACAGATACGCAGTATTTT	CASSQVGGGGPSTDTQYF
TRBD2	TRBV11-2	TRBJ2-3	.	16	TGTGCCAGCAGCTTCTATTTTAGCGGGGGCACAGATACGCAGTATTTT	CASSFYFSGGTDTQYF
TRBD2	TRBV29-1	TRBJ2-3	many	15	TGCAGCGTAAGAACTAGCGGGGGTTACACAGATACGCAGTATTTT	CSVRTSGGYTDTQYF
.	TRBV7-8	TRBJ1-1	many	12	TGTGCCAGCAGCGTTGACAGATCTGAAGCTTTCTTT	CASSVDRSEAFF
.	TRBV7-8	TRBJ2-2	.	14	TGTGCCAGCAGCTTAGCAGCAGTAGCCGGGGAGCTGTTTTTT	CASSLAAVAGELFF
.	TRBV29-1	TRBJ2-2	few	13	TGCAGCGTTGATTTTTTGGACACCGGGGAGCTGTTTTTT	CSVDFLDTGELFF
.	TRBV12-3/TRBV12-4	TRBJ2-1	.	13	TGTGCCAGTACGGAGGGGCCCTACAATGAGCAGTTCTTC	CASTEGPYNEQFF
TRBD2	TRBV6-2/TRBV6-3	TRBJ2-3	many	15	TGTGCCAGCAGCGACCTGGGACTAGGAAAAGATACGCAGTATTTT	CASSDLGLGKDTQYF
.	TRBV7-2	TRBJ2-5	.	14	TGTGCCAGCAGCTTAGACTACCTCCGGGAGACCCAGTACTTC	CASSLDYLRETQYF
.	TRBV29-1	TRBJ2-3	many	15	TGCAGCGTCGAGGAGGCGGACAGGAGGGGAGATACGCAGTATTTT	CSVEEADRRGDTQYF
.	TRBV7-8	TRBJ2-7	few	15	TGTGCCAGCAGCTTAGAGTGGCCGTTGGCCTACGAGCAGTACTTC	CASSLEWPLAYEQYF
.	TRBV4-3	TRBJ2-1	.	14	TGCGCCAGCAGCCAGTCCAGGGCTTCGGATGAGCAGTTCTTC	CASSQSRASDEQFF
.	TRBV25-1	TRBJ1-5	few	13	TGTGCCAGTGAGGGGGGCCGCAATCAGCCCCAGCATTTT	CASEGGRNQPQHF
.	TRBV10-1	TRBJ2-1	many	12	TGCGCCAGCAGCGACCCCGGACGTGAGCAGTTCTTC	CASSDPGREQFF
TRBD1	TRBV4-3	TRBJ1-2	few	15	TGCGCCAGCAGCCACGACAGGGTGGGACGCTATGGCTACACCTTC	CASSHDRVGRYGYTF
TRBD1	TRBV29-1	TRBJ1-1	few	13	TGCAGCGTTGAGGTGATGAGGGGGCCTGAAGCTTTCTTT	CSVEVMRGPEAFF
TRBD2	TRBV10-3	TRBJ2-3	.	19	TGTGCCATCAGTGAGTCGATCGGCCGGGGGGACCCTTACACAGATACGCAGTATTTT	CAISESIGRGDPYTDTQYF